Sequencing of this T cell receptor beta chain was carried out in a study of radiation and T cells in renal cell carcinoma. Broader study findings: In blood, top tumor clones expanded by 2 weeks, shrinking by 4.

V lost 3 bases, J lost 6 bases, and 7 bases stayed unmatched. Germline lookup yields CDR1 SGHRS and CDR2 YFSETQ. The CDR3 is 15 amino acids. Of note for this clone: Its antigen is undetermined.

Produced via immunoSEQ multiplex PCR; TCRdb's table is partial and in-frame only. The repertoire consists of 150,000 or so clones, with about 91% occurring once and the leading ten covering under 15%. Time point of the sample: blood 2 weeks post-SBRT. This sample's treatment: 15 Gy SBRT to primary tumor, nephrectomy 4 weeks later. The sequencing used blood, collected from a patient whose treatment included radiotherapy and nephrectomy. The J gene is TRBJ1-2, the V gene TRBV5-1; 11 bases agree with TRBD1. The origin of this receptor is a woman aged 45-60 years with renal cell carcinoma. CDR3 nucleotides: TGCGCCAGCAGCTCATGGGACAGGGGGGTAGATGGCTACACCTTC. Amino acid sequence: CASSSWDRGVDGYTF.